This entry features one T cell receptor (beta chain) sequence. Its antigen is not identified. The donors were members of the validation cohort comprising about 130 subjects, separate from the roughly 690-subject first cohort. This sample stems from a study of cytomegalovirus exposure and HLA in healthy donors. Points from the study as a whole: Per published reports, the classifier diagnosed cytomegalovirus status with high specificity and sensitivity. A subsequent analysis found that TCR clusters from the first cohort also tended to co-occur in the 120 or so validation repertoires, with under 95% of cluster scores above 0. Under in vitro conditions, three CMV-associated chains were confirmed as specific for CMV antigens.

Generated by immunoSEQ multiplex PCR, the TCRdb table keeps only in-frame clones and is missing some. The sample has around 200,000 clones; about 81% are singletons. CDR3 length equals 14 residues. The germline V and J ends were trimmed by 5 bases and 0 bases, with 10 bases remaining between them. Germline CDR1 reads MNHNY; CDR2 reads SVGAGI (reference sequence). The specimen was PBMCs. V usage is TRBV6-6 and J usage is TRBJ1-1, with D unresolved. The sequence was collected from a woman aged 25 to 39 in good health and CMV-seronegative. The CDR3: CASSVGGVNTEAFF. The CDR3 coding sequence is TGTGCCAGCAGTGTGGGAGGAGTGAACACTGAAGCTTTCTTT.